A selection of T cell receptor beta chains follows, all from one sample in a study of blood T cell repertoires in COVID-19. Sequencing used immunoSEQ multiplex PCR; TCRdb keeps in-frame clones, though not all of them. The profile shows almost 85,000 clones, around four fifths of them singletons. The sequenced sample consisted of peripheral blood. Receptor source: an elderly man with active or convalescent COVID-19. CDR3s leave out the opening cysteine and the closing phenylalanine or tryptophan. Fields, in order: V gene, J gene, CDR3 protein.

TRBV21-1,TRBJ2-3,ASSMRTGVYRGTDTQY
TRBV3-1/TRBV3-2,TRBJ2-5,ASSPTSGGWETQY
TRBV6-1,TRBJ1-1,ASSEPGQTNTEAF
TRBV3-1/TRBV3-2,TRBJ2-7,ASSQEGLSSYEQY
TRBV7-2,TRBJ2-7,ASSTSGTLNYEQY
TRBV5-6,TRBJ2-7,ASSPWTSGYEQY
TRBV19,TRBJ1-1,ASSLRRGSEAF
TRBV6-2/TRBV6-3,TRBJ2-6,ASSGGTGLSGANVLT
TRBV3-1/TRBV3-2,TRBJ1-1,ASSQVGQVNSNTEAF
TRBV3-1/TRBV3-2,TRBJ2-1,ASSQGTSSDEQF
TRBV4-1,TRBJ2-2,ASIVYGRSTGELF
TRBV29-1,TRBJ1-1,SVEGVTEAF
TRBV19,TRBJ1-4,ASKTPRGNEKLF
TRBV19,TRBJ1-1,ASSIRHGDTEAF
TRBV2,-,ASGRDRGTQY
TRBV5-1,TRBJ2-5,ASSLLQGAGQETQY
TRBV30,TRBJ2-1,AWKNGGGYNEQF
TRBV10-3,TRBJ1-2,AIRGGEGGGYT
TRBV2,TRBJ1-2,ASSGVGEGYT
TRBV7-3,TRBJ1-2,ASSPMGVSNYGYT
TRBV7-3,TRBJ2-3,ASSDQAGATDTQY
TRBV28,TRBJ1-5,AMRSGQGNQPQH
TRBV18,TRBJ2-2,ASSSGQNTGELF
TRBV27,TRBJ1-6,ASSLRRQSSPLH
TRBV18,TRBJ1-2,ASSQPGQGNGYT
TRBV7-2,TRBJ2-1,ASSSLTSGAGEQF
TRBV11-2,TRBJ2-7,ASSFGAVIYEQY
TRBV7-2,TRBJ2-7,ASSQEAGATYEQY
TRBV3-1/TRBV3-2,TRBJ2-3,ASSQDVQTDTQY
TRBV7-6,TRBJ2-1,ASSLAQQGGGEQF